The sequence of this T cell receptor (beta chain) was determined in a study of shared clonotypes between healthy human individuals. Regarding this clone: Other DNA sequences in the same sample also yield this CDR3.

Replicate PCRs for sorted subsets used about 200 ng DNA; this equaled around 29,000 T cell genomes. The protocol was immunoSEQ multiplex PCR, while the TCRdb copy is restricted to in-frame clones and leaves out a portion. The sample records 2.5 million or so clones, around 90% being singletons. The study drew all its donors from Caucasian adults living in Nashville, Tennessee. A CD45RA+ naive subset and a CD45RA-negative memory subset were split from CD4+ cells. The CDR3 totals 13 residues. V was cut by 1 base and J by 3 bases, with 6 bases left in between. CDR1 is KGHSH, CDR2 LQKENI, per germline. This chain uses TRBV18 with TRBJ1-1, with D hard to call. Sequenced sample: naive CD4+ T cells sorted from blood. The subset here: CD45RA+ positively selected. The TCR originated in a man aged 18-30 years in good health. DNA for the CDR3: TGTGCCAGCTCACCACGGGGAGACACTGAAGCTTTCTTT. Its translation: CASSPRGDTEAFF.